Listed below are T cell receptor beta chains from one sample, sequenced in a study of T cells after yellow fever vaccination. TCRdb re-analysed the 5' RACE reads in MiXCR, keeping a single row per CDR3 protein. In the table there are a few hundred thousand distinct CDR3 sequences, roughly a sixth of which are singletons. The sequencing used PBMCs, collected 5 to 6 days after the first yellow fever vaccination. Receptor source: a man between 18 and 29 years old who received the YFV17D yellow fever vaccine. Both conserved end residues are part of each CDR3. Fields, in order: D gene, clone size, J gene, V gene, CDR3 protein, CDR3 DNA. A D gene is named only where the DNA matches it firmly. Size is omitted from some rows. Given values are once, few, many or a class for expanded clones.

d_gene: NA
abundance: few
j_gene: TRBJ2-3
v_gene: TRBV6-2/TRBV6-3
CDR3aa: CASSMSFRPTDTQYF
CDR3nt: TGTGCCAGCAGTATGTCGTTCCGCCCCACAGATACGCAGTATTTT

d_gene: NA
abundance: NA
j_gene: TRBJ2-3
v_gene: TRBV12-5
CDR3aa: CASGQGAPTDTQYF
CDR3nt: TGTGCTAGTGGTCAAGGGGCGCCGACAGATACGCAGTATTTT

d_gene: NA
abundance: NA
j_gene: TRBJ2-7
v_gene: TRBV4-2
CDR3aa: CASSQDMAALSYEQYF
CDR3nt: TGTGCCAGCAGCCAAGATATGGCAGCCCTCTCCTACGAGCAGTACTTC

d_gene: NA
abundance: few
j_gene: TRBJ1-4
v_gene: TRBV7-9
CDR3aa: CASSLALEKLFF
CDR3nt: TGTGCCAGCAGCTTAGCTCTAGAAAAACTGTTTTTT

d_gene: TRBD1
abundance: many
j_gene: TRBJ2-2
v_gene: TRBV6-1
CDR3aa: CASSRQDRVNGELFF
CDR3nt: TGTGCCAGCAGTCGGCAGGACAGGGTGAACGGGGAGCTGTTTTTT

d_gene: NA
abundance: NA
j_gene: TRBJ1-2
v_gene: TRBV7-9
CDR3aa: CASSLGGRGGYGYTF
CDR3nt: TGTGCCAGCAGCTTAGGAGGTCGGGGAGGTTATGGCTACACCTTC

d_gene: TRBD1
abundance: few
j_gene: TRBJ1-4
v_gene: TRBV15
CDR3aa: CATSTNEQGKGEKLFF
CDR3nt: TGTGCCACCAGCACCAACGAACAGGGGAAGGGTGAAAAACTGTTTTTT

d_gene: NA
abundance: NA
j_gene: TRBJ2-1
v_gene: TRBV12-5
CDR3aa: CASAPHGNEQFF
CDR3nt: TGTGCTAGTGCCCCCCACGGGAATGAGCAGTTCTTC

d_gene: TRBD1
abundance: many
j_gene: TRBJ2-1
v_gene: TRBV6-5
CDR3aa: CASSYSGTEGRFF
CDR3nt: TGTGCCAGCAGTTACTCGGGGACAGAAGGCCGGTTCTTC

d_gene: NA
abundance: few
j_gene: TRBJ1-1
v_gene: TRBV4-3
CDR3aa: CASSQERPPANTEAFF
CDR3nt: TGCGCCAGCAGCCAGGAGAGACCACCTGCGAACACTGAAGCTTTCTTT

d_gene: NA
abundance: NA
j_gene: TRBJ2-5
v_gene: TRBV19
CDR3aa: CASSIGLVGKTQYF
CDR3nt: TGTGCCAGTAGTATAGGACTAGTCGGGAAGACCCAGTACTTC

d_gene: TRBD1
abundance: NA
j_gene: TRBJ2-7
v_gene: TRBV6-5
CDR3aa: CASSRTGEQYF
CDR3nt: TGTGCCAGCAGTCGGACAGGCGAGCAGTACTTC

d_gene: NA
abundance: NA
j_gene: TRBJ1-1
v_gene: TRBV20-1
CDR3aa: CSARGPPDRYAFF
CDR3nt: TGCAGTGCTAGAGGGCCCCCCGACAGGTACGCTTTCTTT

d_gene: TRBD1
abundance: NA
j_gene: TRBJ1-5
v_gene: TRBV28
CDR3aa: CASETGGQPQHF
CDR3nt: TGTGCCAGCGAGACAGGGGGCCAGCCCCAGCATTTT

d_gene: NA
abundance: few
j_gene: TRBJ1-6
v_gene: TRBV4-2
CDR3aa: CASSPSTSSYNSPLHF
CDR3nt: TGTGCCAGCAGCCCAAGTACGAGCTCCTATAATTCACCCCTCCACTTT

d_gene: NA
abundance: few
j_gene: TRBJ1-2
v_gene: TRBV7-7
CDR3aa: CASREGRAANYGYTF
CDR3nt: TGTGCCAGCAGGGAGGGGAGGGCAGCTAACTATGGCTACACCTTC

d_gene: NA
abundance: NA
j_gene: TRBJ1-2
v_gene: TRBV20-1
CDR3aa: CSARETGAHYGYTF
CDR3nt: TGCAGTGCTAGAGAGACCGGGGCCCACTATGGCTACACCTTC

d_gene: NA
abundance: few
j_gene: TRBJ1-5
v_gene: TRBV6-2/TRBV6-3
CDR3aa: CASSVSRDGFYHQPQHF
CDR3nt: TGTGCCAGCAGTGTCAGCCGGGACGGCTTTTACCATCAGCCCCAGCATTTT

d_gene: NA
abundance: few
j_gene: TRBJ2-2
v_gene: TRBV7-8
CDR3aa: CASSLARDISNTGELFF
CDR3nt: TGTGCCAGCAGCTTAGCCCGGGACATATCGAACACCGGGGAGCTGTTTTTT

d_gene: NA
abundance: NA
j_gene: TRBJ2-2
v_gene: TRBV7-2
CDR3aa: CASSPSRRETGELFF
CDR3nt: TGTGCCAGCAGCCCTAGTCGGCGAGAGACCGGGGAGCTGTTTTTT

d_gene: TRBD1
abundance: NA
j_gene: TRBJ1-1
v_gene: TRBV20-1
CDR3aa: CSARDRLNTEAFF
CDR3nt: TGCAGTGCTAGGGACAGGTTGAACACTGAAGCTTTCTTT

d_gene: TRBD1
abundance: few
j_gene: TRBJ1-5
v_gene: TRBV5-1
CDR3aa: CASSEGTGMGDQPQHF
CDR3nt: TGCGCCAGCAGCGAGGGGACAGGGATGGGGGATCAGCCCCAGCATTTT